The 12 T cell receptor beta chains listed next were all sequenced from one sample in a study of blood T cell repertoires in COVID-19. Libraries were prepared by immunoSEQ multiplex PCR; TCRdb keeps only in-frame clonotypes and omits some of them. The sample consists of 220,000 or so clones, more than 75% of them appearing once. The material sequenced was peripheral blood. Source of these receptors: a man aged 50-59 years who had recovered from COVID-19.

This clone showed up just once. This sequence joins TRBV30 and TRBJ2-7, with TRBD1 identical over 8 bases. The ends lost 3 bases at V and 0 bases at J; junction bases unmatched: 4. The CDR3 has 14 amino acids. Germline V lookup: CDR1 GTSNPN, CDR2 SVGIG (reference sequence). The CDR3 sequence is CAWSRDRSSYEQYF. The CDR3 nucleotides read TGTGCCTGGAGCCGGGACAGGAGCTCCTACGAGCAGTACTTC.

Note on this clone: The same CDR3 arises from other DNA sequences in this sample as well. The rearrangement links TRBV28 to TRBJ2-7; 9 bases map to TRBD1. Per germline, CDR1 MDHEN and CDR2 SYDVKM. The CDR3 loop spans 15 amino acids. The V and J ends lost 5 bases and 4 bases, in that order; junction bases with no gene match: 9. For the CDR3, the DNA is TGTGCCAGCAGTGGCCCGGGACAGGGTAGGTACGAGCAGTACTTC. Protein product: CASSGPGQGRYEQYF.

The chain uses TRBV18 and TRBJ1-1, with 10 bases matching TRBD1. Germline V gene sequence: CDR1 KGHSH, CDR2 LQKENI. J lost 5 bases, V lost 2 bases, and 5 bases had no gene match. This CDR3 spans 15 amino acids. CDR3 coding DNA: TGTGCCAGCTCACCAGGGACAGGGGTTTGGACTGAAGCTTTCTTT. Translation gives CASSPGTGVWTEAFF.

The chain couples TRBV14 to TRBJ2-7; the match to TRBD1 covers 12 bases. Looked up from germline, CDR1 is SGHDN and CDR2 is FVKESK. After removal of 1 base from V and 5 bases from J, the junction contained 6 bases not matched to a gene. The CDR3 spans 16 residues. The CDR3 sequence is CASSQVRGTGGHEQYF. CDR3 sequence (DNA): TGTGCCAGCAGCCAAGTTCGAGGGACAGGGGGCCACGAGCAGTACTTC.

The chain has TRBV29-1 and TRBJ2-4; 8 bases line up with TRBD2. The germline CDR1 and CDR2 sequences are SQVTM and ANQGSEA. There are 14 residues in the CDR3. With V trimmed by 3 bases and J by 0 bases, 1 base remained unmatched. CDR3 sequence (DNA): TGCAGCGTTGATCTAGCGGGAGCCAAAAACATTCAGTACTTC. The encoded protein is CSVDLAGAKNIQYF.

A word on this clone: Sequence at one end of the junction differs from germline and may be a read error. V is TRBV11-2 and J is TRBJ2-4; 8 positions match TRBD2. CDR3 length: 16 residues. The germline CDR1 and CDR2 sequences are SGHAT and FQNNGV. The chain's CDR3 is CASSLERGTAKNIQYF. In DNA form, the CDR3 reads TGTGCCAGCAGCCTAGAGCGGGGGACAGCCAAAAACATTCAGTACTTC.

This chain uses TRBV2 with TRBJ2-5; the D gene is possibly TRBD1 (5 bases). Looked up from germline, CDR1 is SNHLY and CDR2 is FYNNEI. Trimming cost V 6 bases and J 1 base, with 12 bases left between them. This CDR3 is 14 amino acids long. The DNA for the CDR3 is TGTGCCAGCAGAGTCAGACAGACCCAAGAGACCCAGTACTTC. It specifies CASRVRQTQETQYF.

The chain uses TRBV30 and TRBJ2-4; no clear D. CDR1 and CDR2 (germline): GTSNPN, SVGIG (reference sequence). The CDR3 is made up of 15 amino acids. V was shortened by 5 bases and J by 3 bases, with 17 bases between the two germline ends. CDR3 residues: CAWGEFSLYKNIQYF. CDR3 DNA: TGTGCCTGGGGGGAATTTAGCCTTTACAAAAACATTCAGTACTTC. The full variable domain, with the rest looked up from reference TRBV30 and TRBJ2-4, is SQTIHQWPATLVQPVGSPLSLECTVEGTSNPNLYWYRQAAGRGLQLLFYSVGIGQISSEVPQNLSASRPQDRQFILSSKKLLLSDSGFYLCAWGEFSLYKNIQYFGAGTRLSVL.

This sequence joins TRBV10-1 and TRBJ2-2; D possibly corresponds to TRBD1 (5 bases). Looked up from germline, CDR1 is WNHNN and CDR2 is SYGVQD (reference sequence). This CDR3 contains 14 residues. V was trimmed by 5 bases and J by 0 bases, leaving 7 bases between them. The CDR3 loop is CASSRTTNTGELFF. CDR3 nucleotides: TGCGCCAGCAGTAGGACAACGAACACCGGGGAGCTGTTTTTT.

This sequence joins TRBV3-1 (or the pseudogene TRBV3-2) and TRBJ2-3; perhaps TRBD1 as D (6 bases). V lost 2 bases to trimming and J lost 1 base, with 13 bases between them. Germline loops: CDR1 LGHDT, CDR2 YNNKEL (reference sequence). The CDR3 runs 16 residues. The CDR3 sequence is CASSQLGHGRTDTQYF. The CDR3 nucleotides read TGTGCCAGCAGCCAACTGGGACACGGACGCACAGATACGCAGTATTTT.

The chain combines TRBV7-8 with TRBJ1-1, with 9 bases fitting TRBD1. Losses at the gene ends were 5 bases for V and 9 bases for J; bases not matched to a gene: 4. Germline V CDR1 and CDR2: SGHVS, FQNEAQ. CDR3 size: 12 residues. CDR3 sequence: CASSLNRGQAFF. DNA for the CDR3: TGTGCCAGCAGCCTAAACAGGGGGCAAGCTTTCTTT.

The CDR3 DNA reads TGTGCCAGCAGACCATTTGGGGGACAGGGTGAATACAATGAGCAGTTCTTC. This codes for CASRPFGGQGEYNEQFF. The V and J genes are TRBV9 and TRBJ2-1; TRBD1 aligns across 9 bases. Germline V gene data show CDR1 as SGDLS and CDR2 as YYNGEE. The CDR3 length is 17 residues. After removal of 5 bases from V and 4 bases from J, the junction contained 13 bases not matched to a gene.